Listed below are T cell receptor beta chains from one sample, sequenced in a study of shared clonotypes between healthy human individuals. Generated by immunoSEQ multiplex PCR, the TCRdb table keeps only in-frame clones and is missing some. The repertoire holds under 650,000 clones, with about 96% as singletons. The sample comprised naive CD4+ T cells sorted from blood. Every receptor here comes from a woman aged 25 to 39 in good health. Both conserved end residues are part of each CDR3. A D gene is named only where the DNA matches it firmly. Clone sizes are given selectively: once, few, many, or a class where the clone is expanded.

.,TRBV9,TRBJ1-4,.,TGTGCCAGCAGGGCCCTGGGGGTGGGCTATGAAAAACTGTTTTTT,CASRALGVGYEKLFF
.,TRBV5-8,TRBJ2-7,.,TGTGCCAGCAGCCACTCCTACGAGCAGTACTTC,CASSHSYEQYF
.,TRBV29-1,TRBJ2-3,once,TGCAGCGTTGAAGGAGGGGACACAGATACGCAGTATTTT,CSVEGGDTDTQYF
TRBD2,TRBV27,TRBJ2-1,.,TGTGCCAGTTCTAGCGGACCCTACAATGAGCAGTTCTTC,CASSSGPYNEQFF
.,TRBV2,TRBJ1-1,.,TGTGCCAGCAGTGAAACGGGGACAGAAGCTTTCTTT,CASSETGTEAFF
.,TRBV14,TRBJ2-7,.,TGTGCCAGCAGCCAGGTCGTGAACGAGCAGTACTTC,CASSQVVNEQYF
.,TRBV9,TRBJ2-7,.,TGTGCCAGCAGCGTAGAGCCAGACCAAAGGCGCCGTCTTGCCGAGCAGTACTTC,CASSVEPDQRRRLAEQYF
.,TRBV6-6,TRBJ2-3,.,TGTGCCAGCAGTACCGGCACCCTGTGGACAGATACGCAGTATTTT,CASSTGTLWTDTQYF
TRBD1,TRBV19,TRBJ1-5,once,TGTGCCAGTAGTATCAAGGGAATGACTGGACAGGGCCAGCATTTT,CASSIKGMTGQGQHF
.,TRBV5-8,TRBJ2-7,.,TGTGCCAGCAGCCCGCCATCCGAATACGAGCAGTACTTC,CASSPPSEYEQYF
.,TRBV27,TRBJ2-2,.,TGTGCCAGCAGCAAATCAGGAAACACCGGGGAGCTGTTTTTT,CASSKSGNTGELFF
.,TRBV21-1,TRBJ1-5,.,TGTGCCAGCAGCGAAAGCAATCAGCCCCAGCATTTT,CASSESNQPQHF
.,TRBV19,TRBJ2-3,.,TGTGCCAGTAGTGTGGGGTTCAGCACAGATACGCAGTATTTT,CASSVGFSTDTQYF
TRBD2,TRBV7-6,TRBJ2-3,.,TGTGCCAGCAGCCAGTCGTTTGGAGCGGGGGGGGACACAGATACGCAGTATTTT,CASSQSFGAGGDTDTQYF
TRBD1,TRBV6-1,TRBJ2-7,.,TGTGCCAGCATTTTGTCCGGGACAGTCTCCTACGAGCAGTACTTC,CASILSGTVSYEQYF
TRBD2,TRBV5-1,TRBJ2-1,once,TGCGCCAGCAGCGCCGGGACTAGCGGTGGGAACACCTACAATGAGCAGTTCTTC,CASSAGTSGGNTYNEQFF
.,TRBV9,TRBJ2-1,.,TGTGCCAGCAGCCCAAGGGACCGAAGGTGGGATGAGCAGTTCTTC,CASSPRDRRWDEQFF
.,TRBV28,TRBJ2-7,.,TGTGCCAGCAGCCGGGACCCCACCTACGAGCAGTACTTC,CASSRDPTYEQYF
.,TRBV19,TRBJ1-5,.,TGTGCCAGTAGTCTCACAGGGAGAATGGGTCAGCCCCAGCATTTT,CASSLTGRMGQPQHF
.,TRBV19,TRBJ2-2,.,TGTGCCAGTAGTATAGAGAACACCGGGGAGCTGTTTTTT,CASSIENTGELFF
.,TRBV28,TRBJ2-7,.,TGTGCCAGCAGTTTGTTTAAGAACGAGCAGTACTTC,CASSLFKNEQYF
.,TRBV29-1,TRBJ2-7,.,TGCAGCGTTGAAGATCTTCAGGGTGTGGGGAACGAGCAGTACTTC,CSVEDLQGVGNEQYF
TRBD2,TRBV7-9,TRBJ2-2,.,TGTGCCAGCAGCCTCGCGGGTTGGCGGGAGTGGGGCACCGGGGAGCTGTTTTTT,CASSLAGWREWGTGELFF
TRBD2,TRBV7-9,TRBJ2-1,once,TGTGCCAGCAGCCGACTAGCGGGAGGGAACCGATACTACAATGAGCAGTTCTTC,CASSRLAGGNRYYNEQFF
.,TRBV5-1,TRBJ2-7,.,TGCGCCAGCAGCTTGTCAGGGGACTCTTACGAGCAGTACTTC,CASSLSGDSYEQYF
TRBD1,TRBV2,TRBJ1-6,.,TGTGCCAGCAGTGACCGGGACAGGGGGTATTCACCCCTCCACTTT,CASSDRDRGYSPLHF
.,TRBV11-2,TRBJ2-7,.,TGTGCCAGCAGTTCTCGAACGGACCAGCAATTCTACGAGCAGTACTTC,CASSSRTDQQFYEQYF
TRBD1,TRBV5-8,TRBJ1-5,.,TGTGCCAGCAGCTGGGACAGTAATCCCCTACAGCCCCAGCATTTT,CASSWDSNPLQPQHF
.,TRBV6-6,TRBJ1-1,.,TGTGCCAGCAGTCGGGGCACTGAAGCTTTCTTT,CASSRGTEAFF
.,TRBV6-5,TRBJ2-4,.,TGTGCCAGCAGTTACTCGGAAACGGCCGGGCAGTACTTC,CASSYSETAGQYF
TRBD1,TRBV6-5,TRBJ1-1,.,TGTGCCAGCCGAGAACCGGGACAGGGTGTTTCTGAAGCTTTCTTT,CASREPGQGVSEAFF
TRBD2,TRBV27,TRBJ2-2,.,TGTGCCAGCAGTTTAGTGCGTCTAGCGGGCCTAGAGACCGGGGAGCTGTTTTTT,CASSLVRLAGLETGELFF
TRBD1,TRBV19,TRBJ2-7,once,TGTGCCAGTAGTCAGGGGGCGCCGGCTTACGAGCAGTACTTC,CASSQGAPAYEQYF
TRBD1,TRBV9,TRBJ2-7,.,TGTGCCAGCAGCGCCACAGGGGCCAGCGACGAGCAGTACTTC,CASSATGASDEQYF
.,TRBV28,TRBJ1-5,.,TGTGCCACCCGAACAGGGTTCGCCCAGCCCCAGCATTTT,CATRTGFAQPQHF
.,TRBV11-2,TRBJ1-2,.,TGTGCCAGCAGCACTGAATATATAGAAGGCTACACCTTC,CASSTEYIEGYTF
.,TRBV5-1,TRBJ2-2,.,TGCGCCAGCAGCTTGCTGGAGAAAGGCACCGGGGAGCTGTTTTTT,CASSLLEKGTGELFF
.,TRBV6-4,TRBJ2-7,.,TGTGCCAGGGGCTGGGTCGGGGGCCTCTCTTCCTACGAGCAGTACTTC,CARGWVGGLSSYEQYF